The 11 T cell receptor beta chains below were found in one sample sequenced in a study of T-cell memory formation after mild COVID-19. Each CDR3 protein gets one entry after TCRdb re-called the 5' RACE reads with MiXCR. Among about 470,000 distinct CDR3 sequences listed, around 27% were seen once. Sequencing input: PBMCs or a T cell subset sorted from them (not recorded which). Receptors originate from an adult woman who had mild COVID-19 (a few samples of this study predate the infection). Cell type and time point are not known.

The chain employs TRBV27 and TRBJ2-1, with D maybe TRBD1 (5 bases). The CDR3 totals 14 residues. Trimming took off 5 bases at V and 3 bases at J, with 11 bases between the two ends. Per germline, CDR1 MNHEY and CDR2 SMNVEV (reference sequence). The CDR3 nucleotides are TGTGCCAGCAGTACACAGGATCACTACAATGAGCAGTTCTTC. It codes for CASSTQDHYNEQFF.

This clonotype has just a few counts. The chain is built from TRBV5-6 and TRBJ2-3; 10 positions agree with TRBD2. The V segment lost 7 bases and the J segment 3 bases; nucleotides outside the gene matches: 5. This CDR3 is 14 amino acids long. Per the germline V gene, CDR1 is SGHDT and CDR2 is YYEEEE. DNA for the CDR3: TGTGCCAGCGAAGCGGGAGGGCGAACAGATACGCAGTATTTT. It is translated as CASEAGGRTDTQYF.

The rearrangement joins TRBV19 to TRBJ1-1; D is unresolved. Trimming pared 3 bases from V and 2 bases from J, leaving 10 bases between. Germline V lookup: CDR1 LNHDA, CDR2 SQIVND (reference sequence). This CDR3 comprises 14 residues. This CDR3 is CASSMAASNTEAFF. Here the CDR3 DNA reads TGTGCCAGTAGTATGGCGGCTTCTAACACTGAAGCTTTCTTT.

This clonotype was counted between two and nine times. The chain has TRBV29-1 and TRBJ2-1; possibly TRBD2 for D (6 bases). This CDR3 is built from 13 residues. The germline V and J ends were trimmed by 0 bases and 7 bases, with 10 bases remaining between them. In germline, CDR1 is SQVTM, CDR2 ANQGSEA. The CDR3 sequence: CSVEETSGNEQFF. CDR3 in DNA: TGCAGCGTTGAAGAGACGAGCGGGAATGAGCAGTTCTTC.

This rearrangement joins TRBV5-1 to TRBJ2-1; D possibly corresponds to TRBD2 (6 bases). Trimming took off 3 bases at V and 7 bases at J, with 17 bases between the two ends. CDR1 and CDR2 from the germline V gene are SGHRS and YFSETQ. The CDR3 sequence is 15 residues long. The CDR3: CASSSDYERGNEQFF. As DNA, the CDR3 is TGCGCCAGCAGCTCCGACTACGAACGGGGGAATGAGCAGTTCTTC.

This clonotype was observed a handful of times. This chain's CDR3 is CASSVVIGELFF. CDR3 sequence (DNA): TGTGCCAGCAGCGTAGTGATCGGGGAGCTGTTTTTT. The rearrangement joins TRBV9 to TRBJ2-2; no clear D gene. The CDR3 length is 12 residues. The V gene lost 0 bases and the J gene lost 7 bases, with 4 bases spanning the gap. CDR1 is SGDLS, CDR2 YYNGEE, per germline.

There are many counts of this clonotype. The V and J genes are TRBV9 and TRBJ2-5; TRBD1 is a possible D gene (6 bases). Germline CDR1 is SGDLS and CDR2 is YYNGEE. Between the trimmed V and J ends, which lost 4 bases and 5 bases, there was a span of 21 bases. There are 16 residues in the CDR3. For the CDR3, the DNA is TGTGCCAGCAGCTCACAGACAGGCGATACGGGGGAGACCCAGTACTTC. Encoded protein: CASSSQTGDTGETQYF.

This clonotype was counted ten times or more. V is TRBV29-1 and J is TRBJ2-7, with D unresolved. The CDR3 sequence is 12 residues long. V shed 1 base and J shed 0 bases, with 4 bases lying between them. The V gene's germline CDR1 is SQVTM and CDR2 ANQGSEA. Written as DNA, the CDR3 is TGCAGCGTTGAAGGGACCTCCTACGAGCAGTACTTC. It yields the protein CSVEGTSYEQYF.

The V gene is TRBV6-1, the J gene TRBJ1-4; no clear D gene. The germline gives CDR1 MNHNS, CDR2 SASEGT. V lost 2 bases to trimming and J lost 0 bases, with 13 bases between them. This CDR3 is built from 17 residues. CDR3 protein: CASSEFVSDTTNEKLFF. For the CDR3, the DNA is TGTGCCAGCAGTGAATTTGTGTCGGATACAACTAATGAAAAACTGTTTTTT.

The chain combines TRBV11-2 with TRBJ2-3; D not resolved. Trimming shortened V by 1 base and J by 2 bases, and 10 bases separated the two germline ends. The CDR3 contains 15 residues. Germline V lookup: CDR1 SGHAT, CDR2 FQNNGV. CDR3 sequence: CASSLVQLPTDTQYF. For the CDR3, the DNA is TGTGCCAGCAGCTTAGTTCAGCTGCCCACAGATACGCAGTATTTT.

Only a few counts were recorded for this clonotype. V is TRBV18 and J is TRBJ1-1; D unclear. The CDR3 loop spans 13 amino acids. V gave up 3 bases and J gave up 7 bases, with 12 bases separating them. Looked up from germline, CDR1 is KGHSH and CDR2 is LQKENI. CDR3 nucleotides: TGTGCCAGCTCACCCGAGGGAGACCTTGAAGCTTTCTTT. This codes for CASSPEGDLEAFF. Full variable domain (remainder filled in from reference TRBV18 and TRBJ1-1): NAGVMQNPRHLVRRRGQEARLRCSPMKGHSHVYWYRQLPEEGLKFMVYLQKENIIDESGMPKERFSAEFPKEGPSILRIQQVVRGDSAAYFCASSPEGDLEAFFGQGTRLTVV.